Below, one TCR beta chain is given with its context. The antigen remains unidentified. This sample was taken from a study of cytomegalovirus exposure and HLA in healthy donors. Study conclusions and caveats: Presence/absence analyses assumed roughly uniform sequencing depth across donors. Some segments of the V type, notably TRBV6-2 and TRBV6-3, were excluded as indistinguishable. Through in vitro validation, three CMV-associated chains were shown to be specific for CMV antigens.

The study ran its PCR with 60 Vbeta and 13 Jbeta primers. Sequenced by immunoSEQ multiplex PCR; TCRdb stores in-frame clones only, minus some. The table records over 90,000 clones, approximately 75% of them present only once. Germline V gives CDR1 MNHEY, CDR2 SVGAGI. This CDR3 has 13 residues. The ends were cut back, 6 bases at V and 1 base at J, with 9 bases in the middle. The sequence derives from a woman aged 70 to 79 in good health and CMV-seropositive. The J gene is TRBJ1-1, the V gene TRBV6-5; tentatively, D is TRBD1 (6 bases). Sequencing input: PBMCs. CDR3 DNA sequence: TGTGCCAGCAGACTACAGGGGAACACTGAAGCTTTCTTT. Amino acid sequence: CASRLQGNTEAFF.